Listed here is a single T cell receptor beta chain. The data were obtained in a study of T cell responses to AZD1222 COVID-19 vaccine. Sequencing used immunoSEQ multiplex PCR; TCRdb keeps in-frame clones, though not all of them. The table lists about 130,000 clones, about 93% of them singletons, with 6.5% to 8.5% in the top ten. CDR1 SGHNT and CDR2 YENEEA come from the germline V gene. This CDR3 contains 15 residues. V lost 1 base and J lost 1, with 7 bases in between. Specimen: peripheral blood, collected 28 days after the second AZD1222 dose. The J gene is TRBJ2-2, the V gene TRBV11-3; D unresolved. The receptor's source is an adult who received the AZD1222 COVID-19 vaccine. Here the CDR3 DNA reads TGTGCCAGCAGCTTAGGAGGCGAGAACACCGGGGAGCTGTTTTTT. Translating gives CASSLGGENTGELFF.